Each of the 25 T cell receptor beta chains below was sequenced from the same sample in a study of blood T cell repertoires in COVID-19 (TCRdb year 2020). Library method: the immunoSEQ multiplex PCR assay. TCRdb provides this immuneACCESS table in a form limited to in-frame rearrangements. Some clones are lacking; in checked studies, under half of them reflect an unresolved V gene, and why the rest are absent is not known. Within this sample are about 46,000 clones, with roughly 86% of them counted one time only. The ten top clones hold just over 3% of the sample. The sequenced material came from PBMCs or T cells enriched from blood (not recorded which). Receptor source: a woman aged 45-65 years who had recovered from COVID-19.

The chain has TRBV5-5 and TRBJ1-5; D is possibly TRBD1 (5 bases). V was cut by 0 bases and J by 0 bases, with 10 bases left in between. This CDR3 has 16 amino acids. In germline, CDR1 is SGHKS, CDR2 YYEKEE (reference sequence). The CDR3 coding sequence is TGTGCCAGCAGCTTGGTCGGAGGGGATAGCAATCAGCCCCAGCATTTT. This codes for CASSLVGGDSNQPQHF.

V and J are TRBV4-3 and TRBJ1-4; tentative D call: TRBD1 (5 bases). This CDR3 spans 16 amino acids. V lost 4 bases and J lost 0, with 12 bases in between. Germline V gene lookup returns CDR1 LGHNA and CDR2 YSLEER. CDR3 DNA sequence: TGCGCCAGCAGCCGAGAAATCAGGGCAACTAATGAAAAACTGTTTTTT. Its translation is CASSREIRATNEKLFF.

CDR3 protein: CASSQDEGLASYNEQFF. The CDR3 DNA reads TGCGCCAGCAGCCAAGATGAGGGTCTAGCCTCCTACAATGAGCAGTTCTTC. J is TRBJ2-1 and V is TRBV4-3; D may be TRBD2 (5 bases). CDR3 length: 17 residues. Germline V gene data show CDR1 as LGHNA and CDR2 as YSLEER. The V end was cut by 0 bases, the J end by 0 bases, with 12 bases between.

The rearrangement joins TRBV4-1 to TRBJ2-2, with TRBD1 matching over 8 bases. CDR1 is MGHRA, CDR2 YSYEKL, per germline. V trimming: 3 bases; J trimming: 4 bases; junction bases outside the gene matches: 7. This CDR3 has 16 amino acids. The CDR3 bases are TGCGCCAGCAGCCAGACGGGGACAGGAGTCACCGGGGAGCTGTTTTTT. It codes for CASSQTGTGVTGELFF.

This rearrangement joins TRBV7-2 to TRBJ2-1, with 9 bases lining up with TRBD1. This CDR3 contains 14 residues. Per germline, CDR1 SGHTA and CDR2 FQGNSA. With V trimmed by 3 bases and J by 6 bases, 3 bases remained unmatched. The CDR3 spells CASSFGTGINEQFF. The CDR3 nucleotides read TGTGCCAGCAGCTTCGGGACAGGGATCAATGAGCAGTTCTTC. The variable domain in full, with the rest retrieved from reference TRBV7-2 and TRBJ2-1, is GAGVSQSPSNKVTEKGKDVELRCDPISGHTALYWYRQSLGQGLEFLIYFQGNSAPDKSGLPSDRFSAERTGGSVSTLTIQRTQQEDSAVYLCASSFGTGINEQFFGPGTRLTVL.

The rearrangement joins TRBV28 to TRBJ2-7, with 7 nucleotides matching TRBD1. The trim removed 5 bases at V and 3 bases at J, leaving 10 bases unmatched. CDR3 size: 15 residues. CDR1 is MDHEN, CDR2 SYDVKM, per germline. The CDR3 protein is CASSPPGQGVYEQYF. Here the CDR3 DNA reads TGTGCCAGCAGTCCCCCTGGGCAGGGGGTCTACGAGCAGTACTTC.

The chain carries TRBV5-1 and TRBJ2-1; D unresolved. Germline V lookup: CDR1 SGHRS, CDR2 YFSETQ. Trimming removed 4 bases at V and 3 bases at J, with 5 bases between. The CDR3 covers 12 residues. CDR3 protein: CASSPLYNEQFF. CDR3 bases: TGCGCCAGCAGCCCCCTCTACAATGAGCAGTTCTTC.

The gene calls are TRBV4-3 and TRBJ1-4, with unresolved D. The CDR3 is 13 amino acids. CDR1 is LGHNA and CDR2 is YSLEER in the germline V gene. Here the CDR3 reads CGTWVGFNEKLFF. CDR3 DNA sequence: TGCGGGACTTGGGTGGGCTTTAATGAAAAACTGTTTTTT.

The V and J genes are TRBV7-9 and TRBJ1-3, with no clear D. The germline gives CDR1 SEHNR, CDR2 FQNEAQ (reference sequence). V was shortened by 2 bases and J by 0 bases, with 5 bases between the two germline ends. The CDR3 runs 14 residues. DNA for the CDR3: TGTGCCAGCAGCTTACCCGTCTCTGGAAACACCATATATTTT. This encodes CASSLPVSGNTIYF.

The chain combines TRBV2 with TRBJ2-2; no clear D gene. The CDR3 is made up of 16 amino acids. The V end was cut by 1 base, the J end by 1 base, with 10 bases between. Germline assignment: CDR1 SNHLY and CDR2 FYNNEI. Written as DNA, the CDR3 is TGTGCCAGCAGTGAAGAAACACCCAAGAACACCGGGGAGCTGTTTTTT. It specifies CASSEETPKNTGELFF.

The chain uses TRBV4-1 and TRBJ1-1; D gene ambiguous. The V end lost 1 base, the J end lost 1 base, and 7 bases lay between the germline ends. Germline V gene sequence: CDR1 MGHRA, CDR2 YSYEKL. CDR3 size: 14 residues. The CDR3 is CASSQGWANTEAFF. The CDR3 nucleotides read TGCGCCAGCAGCCAAGGGTGGGCGAACACTGAAGCTTTCTTT.

The CDR3 region has the DNA TGTGCCAGTAGTATCAAAGGACAGGGTATGCATGAGCAGTTCTTC. Translation gives CASSIKGQGMHEQFF. V is TRBV19 and J is TRBJ2-1, with TRBD1 matching over 8 bases. CDR3 length equals 15 residues. In germline, CDR1 is LNHDA, CDR2 SQIVND (reference sequence). Trimming removed 3 bases from V and 8 bases from J; junction bases left unmatched: 9.

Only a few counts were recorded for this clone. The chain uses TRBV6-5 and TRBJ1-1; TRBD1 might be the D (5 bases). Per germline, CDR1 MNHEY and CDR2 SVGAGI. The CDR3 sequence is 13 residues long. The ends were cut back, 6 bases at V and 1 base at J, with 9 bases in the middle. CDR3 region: CASRSTANTEAFF. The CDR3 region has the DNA TGTGCCAGCAGATCGACAGCGAACACTGAAGCTTTCTTT.

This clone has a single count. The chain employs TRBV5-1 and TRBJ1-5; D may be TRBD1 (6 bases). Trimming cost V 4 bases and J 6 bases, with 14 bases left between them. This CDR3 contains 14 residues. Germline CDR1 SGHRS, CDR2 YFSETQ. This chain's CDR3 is CASSVGGGGQPQHF. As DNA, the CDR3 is TGCGCCAGCAGCGTAGGGGGGGGCGGTCAGCCCCAGCATTTT.

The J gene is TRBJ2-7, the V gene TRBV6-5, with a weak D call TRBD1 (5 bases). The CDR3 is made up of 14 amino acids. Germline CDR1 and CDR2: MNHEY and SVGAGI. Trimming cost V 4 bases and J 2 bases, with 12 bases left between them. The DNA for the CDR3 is TGTGCCAGCAGTTCCCTCAGGGTTCCCTACGAGCAGTACTTC. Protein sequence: CASSSLRVPYEQYF.

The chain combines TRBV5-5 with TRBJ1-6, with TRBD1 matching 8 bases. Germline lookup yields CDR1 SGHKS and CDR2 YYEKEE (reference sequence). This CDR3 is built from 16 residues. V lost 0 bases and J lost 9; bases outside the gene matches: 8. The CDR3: CASSLDWDRRSSPLHF. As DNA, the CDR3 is TGTGCCAGCAGCTTGGATTGGGACAGGCGTAGTTCACCCCTCCACTTT.

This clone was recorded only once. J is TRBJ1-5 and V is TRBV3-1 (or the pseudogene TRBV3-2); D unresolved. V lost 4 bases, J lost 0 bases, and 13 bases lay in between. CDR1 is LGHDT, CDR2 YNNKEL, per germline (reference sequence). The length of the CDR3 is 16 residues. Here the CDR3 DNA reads TGTGCCAGCAGCCCCTCGCTTGCTATTAGCAATCAGCCCCAGCATTTT. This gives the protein CASSPSLAISNQPQHF.

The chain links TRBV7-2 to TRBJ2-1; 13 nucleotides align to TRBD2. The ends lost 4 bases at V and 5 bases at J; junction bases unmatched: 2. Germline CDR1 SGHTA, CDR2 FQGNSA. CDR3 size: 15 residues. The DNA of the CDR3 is TGTGCCAGCAGCTCCGGACTAGCGGGGGACAATGAGCAGTTCTTC. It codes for CASSSGLAGDNEQFF. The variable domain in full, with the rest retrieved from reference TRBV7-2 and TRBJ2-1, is GAGVSQSPSNKVTEKGKDVELRCDPISGHTALYWYRQSLGQGLEFLIYFQGNSAPDKSGLPSDRFSAERTGGSVSTLTIQRTQQEDSAVYLCASSSGLAGDNEQFFGPGTRLTVL.

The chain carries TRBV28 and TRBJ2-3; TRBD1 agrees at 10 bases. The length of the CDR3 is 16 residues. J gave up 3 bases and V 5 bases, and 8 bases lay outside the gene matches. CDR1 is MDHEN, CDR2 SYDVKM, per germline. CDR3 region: CASSTAGTGETDTQYF. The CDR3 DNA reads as TGTGCCAGCAGTACCGCCGGGACAGGGGAAACAGATACGCAGTATTTT. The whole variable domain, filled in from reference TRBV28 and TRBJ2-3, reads DVKVTQSSRYLVKRTGEKVFLECVQDMDHENMFWYRQDPGLGLRLIYFSYDVKMKEKGDIPEGYSVSREKKERFSLILESASTNQTSMYLCASSTAGTGETDTQYFGPGTRLTVL.

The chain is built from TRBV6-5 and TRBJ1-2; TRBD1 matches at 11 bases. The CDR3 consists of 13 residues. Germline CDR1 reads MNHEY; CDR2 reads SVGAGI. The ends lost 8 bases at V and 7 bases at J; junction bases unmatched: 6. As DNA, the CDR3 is TGTGCCAGCTCCGGGACAGGGGGAATTGGCTACACCTTC. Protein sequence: CASSGTGGIGYTF.

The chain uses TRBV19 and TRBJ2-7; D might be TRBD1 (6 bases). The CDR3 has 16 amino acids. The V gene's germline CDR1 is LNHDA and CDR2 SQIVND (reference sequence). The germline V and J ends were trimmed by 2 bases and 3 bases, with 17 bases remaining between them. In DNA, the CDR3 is TGTGCCAGTAGTATATTCCCCGGACAGAACTACTACGAGCAGTACTTC. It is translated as CASSIFPGQNYYEQYF.

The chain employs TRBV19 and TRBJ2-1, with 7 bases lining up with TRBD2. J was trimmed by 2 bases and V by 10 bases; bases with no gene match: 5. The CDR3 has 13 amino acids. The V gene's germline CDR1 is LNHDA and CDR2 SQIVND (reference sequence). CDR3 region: CATEREPYNEQFF. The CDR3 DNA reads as TGTGCCACCGAGCGGGAACCCTACAATGAGCAGTTCTTC.

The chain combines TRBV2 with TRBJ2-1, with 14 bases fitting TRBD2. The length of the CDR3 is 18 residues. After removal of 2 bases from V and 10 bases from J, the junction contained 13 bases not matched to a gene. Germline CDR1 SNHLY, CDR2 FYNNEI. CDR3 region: CASSEMGLAGVWSWEQFF. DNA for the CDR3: TGTGCCAGCAGTGAAATGGGACTAGCGGGAGTTTGGTCATGGGAGCAGTTCTTC.

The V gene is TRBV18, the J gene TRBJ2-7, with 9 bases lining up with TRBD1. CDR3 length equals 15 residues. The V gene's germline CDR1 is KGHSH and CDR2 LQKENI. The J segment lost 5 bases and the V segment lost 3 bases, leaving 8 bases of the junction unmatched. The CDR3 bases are TGTGCCAGCTCACCCAGGGGGACAGGGATGCACGAGCAGTACTTC. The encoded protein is CASSPRGTGMHEQYF.

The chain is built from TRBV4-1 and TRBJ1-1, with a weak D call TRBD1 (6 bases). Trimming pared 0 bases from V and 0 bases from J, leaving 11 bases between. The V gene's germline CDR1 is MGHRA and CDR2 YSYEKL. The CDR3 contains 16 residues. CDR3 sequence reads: CASSQERTALNTEAFF. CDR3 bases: TGCGCCAGCAGCCAAGAGAGGACAGCACTGAACACTGAAGCTTTCTTT.